In its sample, the clone carrying this TCR beta chain was seen a few times. These data come from a study of blood T cell repertoires in COVID-19. Across the study: Collection of acute and convalescent COVID-19 samples took place in the United States, Italy and Spain.

In the authors' methods: By means of reference gene primer amplification, nucleated cell counts were estimated. Assay: immunoSEQ multiplex PCR; the TCRdb copy retains only in-frame clones and omits some. Clonal size and the V and J genes are those of that table, whereas D and trimming came from the DNA. The table lists around 42,000 clones, roughly 83% of them singletons. The CDR3 sequence is 12 residues long. Per the germline V gene, CDR1 is MNHNY and CDR2 is SVGAGI (reference sequence). The V and J ends lost 6 bases and 6 bases respectively, with 9 bases between them. The chain combines TRBV6-6 with TRBJ1-5; the D is unclear. The sample taken for sequencing was peripheral blood. The source is a woman aged 55-69 years with acute or convalescent COVID-19. The CDR3 protein is CASRPSGQPQHF. As DNA, the CDR3 is TGTGCCAGCAGACCCAGTGGTCAGCCCCAGCATTTT.